This T cell receptor (beta chain) was found in a study of OX40 agonist ivuxolimab in advanced cancers. V lost 6 bases and J lost 2, with 11 bases in between. CDR3 length: 13 residues. Germline V gene sequence: CDR1 MNHNS, CDR2 SASEGT. Some clones are missing from TCRdb's copy, which holds only in-frame ones; the method was immunoSEQ multiplex PCR. The table includes 57,000 or so clones, about 83% detected once. The sequence was collected from an adult with an advanced solid tumor such as melanoma, head and neck, liver or kidney cancer. This chain connects TRBV6-1 to TRBJ2-7; no firm D call. The starting material was CD4+ or CD8+ T cells sorted from blood, obtained in a trial of the OX40 agonist ivuxolimab. The CDR3 coding sequence is TGTGCCAGCAGCCAGTCTCGTGCCTACGAGCAGTACTTC. It encodes CASSQSRAYEQYF.